This entry lists 29 T cell receptor beta chains sequenced from one sample in a study of T cell responses to AZD1222 COVID-19 vaccine. The assay was immunoSEQ multiplex PCR, and TCRdb's table has in-frame clones only and misses some. The data show 150,000 or so clones, with 88% seen just once and less than 3.5% held by the top ten. The material sequenced was peripheral blood, taken on day 0 of AZD1222 vaccination. The source of these receptors is an adult in good health.

V is TRBV5-6 and J is TRBJ2-7, with D perhaps TRBD1 (6 bases). Trimming took 4 bases from V and 2 from J, leaving 7 bases between them. This CDR3 is 12 amino acids long. Germline lookup yields CDR1 SGHDT and CDR2 YYEEEE. CDR3 sequence (DNA): TGTGCCAGCAGCCACAGGGCCTACGAGCAGTACTTC. This sequence encodes CASSHRAYEQYF.

V usage is TRBV2 and J usage is TRBJ2-5, with D perhaps TRBD1 (6 bases). The CDR3 is made up of 14 amino acids. In germline, CDR1 is SNHLY, CDR2 FYNNEI. V was shortened by 2 bases and J by 3 bases, with 10 bases between the two germline ends. CDR3 protein: CASSENRVKETQYF. For the CDR3, the DNA is TGTGCCAGCAGTGAAAACAGGGTAAAAGAGACCCAGTACTTC.

This sequence joins TRBV7-6 and TRBJ2-3; D is perhaps TRBD1 or TRBD2 (5 bases each). With 1 base removed from V and 1 base from J, the gap between germline ends came to 9 bases. There are 15 residues in the CDR3. Germline CDR1 and CDR2: SGHVS and FNYEAQ. The CDR3 sequence is CASSLDGGGTDTQYF. In nucleotides, the CDR3 is TGTGCCAGCAGCTTAGATGGGGGAGGCACAGATACGCAGTATTTT.

In DNA form, the CDR3 reads TGTGCCAGCTCGTCGACAGGGGTGAACATTCAGTACTTC. This translates into CASSSTGVNIQYF. The genes are TRBV18 and TRBJ2-4; 8 nucleotides agree with TRBD1. This CDR3 has 13 residues. V gave up 6 bases and J gave up 7 bases; unmatched junction bases: 5. Germline lookup yields CDR1 KGHSH and CDR2 LQKENI.

The chain uses TRBV6-5 and TRBJ2-4; D gene uncertain. Germline V gene data show CDR1 as MNHEY and CDR2 as SVGAGI. Trimming took 6 bases from V and 7 from J, leaving 7 bases between them. The CDR3 contains 11 residues. The CDR3 nucleotides are TGTGCCAGCAGGGTCCAGAACATTCAGTACTTC. This sequence encodes CASRVQNIQYF.

Ten or more counts support this clone. This chain joins TRBV7-2 and TRBJ2-7; D is undetermined. Trimming removed 6 bases at V and 7 bases at J, with 19 bases between. CDR1 SGHTA and CDR2 FQGNSA come from the germline V gene. This CDR3 comprises 14 residues. The CDR3 DNA sequence: TGTGCCAGCAGTTTTGGATTCTCTGGCGAGGAGCAGTACTTC. It yields the protein CASSFGFSGEEQYF.

This chain links TRBV15 with TRBJ1-5, with D hard to call. The CDR3 contains 15 residues. The germline V and J ends were trimmed by 0 bases and 3 bases, with 9 bases remaining between them. Germline lookup yields CDR1 LNHNV and CDR2 YYDKDF (reference sequence). DNA of the CDR3: TGTGCCACCAGCAGAGATCATCCGGTCAATCAGCCCCAGCATTTT. Its protein product is CATSRDHPVNQPQHF.

This rearrangement joins TRBV10-3 to TRBJ1-3; possible D gene TRBD1, 5 bases. The CDR3 consists of 15 residues. Germline V gene sequence: CDR1 ENHRY, CDR2 SYGVKD. The V end was cut by 2 bases, the J end by 3 bases, with 11 bases between. The CDR3 DNA follows: TGTGCCATCAGTGAGGGGGCGGGATATGGAAACACCATATATTTT. The encoded protein is CAISEGAGYGNTIYF.

J is TRBJ1-4 and V is TRBV14; D gene ambiguous. V lost 3 bases and J lost 2, with 7 bases in between. The CDR3 is 14 amino acids. Per the germline V gene, CDR1 is SGHDN and CDR2 is FVKESK. CDR3: CASSHLGTNEKLFF. CDR3 DNA sequence: TGTGCCAGCAGCCACCTGGGGACTAATGAAAAACTGTTTTTT.

V gene TRBV9 combines with J gene TRBJ2-5, with 11 bases aligning to TRBD1. In germline, CDR1 is SGDLS, CDR2 YYNGEE. V gave up 7 bases and J gave up 5 bases; unmatched junction bases: 10. The length of the CDR3 is 15 residues. The CDR3 region has the DNA TGTGCCAGCGCCGAGGACAGGGGGCGCAGGGAGACCCAGTACTTC. Protein: CASAEDRGRRETQYF.

This rearrangement joins TRBV6-2 or TRBV6-3 to TRBJ1-5; 9 bases agree with TRBD1. This CDR3 comprises 16 residues. From germline, CDR1 is MNHEY and CDR2 SVGEGT. J was trimmed by 10 bases and V by 2 bases; bases with no gene match: 12. CDR3 nucleotide sequence: TGTGCCAGCAGTTACGACCTAACAGGGGGCTCACGTCCCCAGCATTTT. Amino acids: CASSYDLTGGSRPQHF.

V and J are TRBV5-4 and TRBJ1-6; 7 nucleotides match TRBD1. Germline CDR1 is SGHNT and CDR2 is YYREEE (reference sequence). V shed 0 bases and J 6 bases; nucleotides not matched to a gene: 6. CDR3 length: 16 amino acids. Here the CDR3 reads CASSLGYGTANSPLHF. The CDR3 region has the DNA TGTGCCAGCAGCTTGGGGTATGGGACAGCTAATTCACCCCTCCACTTT.

The chain carries TRBV21-1 and TRBJ1-2; TRBD1, as called in the table, went unchecked against the DNA. TRBV21-1 is an annotated pseudogene. This CDR3 has 12 amino acids. Here the CDR3 DNA reads TGTGCCAGCAGCGAGCCAGGGGACGGCTACACCTTC. This codes for CASSEPGDGYTF.

The chain combines TRBV18 with TRBJ1-5; D is unresolved. This CDR3 has 14 residues. Trimming shortened V by 5 bases and J by 1 base, and 9 bases separated the two germline ends. Germline loops: CDR1 KGHSH, CDR2 LQKENI. In DNA form, the CDR3 reads TGTGCCAGCTCAGGGGAACAGAGCAATCAGCCCCAGCATTTT. It yields the protein CASSGEQSNQPQHF.

The V gene is TRBV19, the J gene TRBJ1-1; D unclear. V was cut by 6 bases and J by 1 base, with 6 bases left in between. The CDR3 runs 12 residues. The germline CDR1 and CDR2 sequences are LNHDA and SQIVND (reference sequence). The CDR3 here is CASRAGNTEAFF. DNA of the CDR3: TGTGCCAGTAGGGCAGGGAACACTGAAGCTTTCTTT.

The chain links TRBV6-2 or TRBV6-3 to TRBJ2-7; 14 bases align to TRBD2. Trimming at V came to 6 bases and at J to 4 bases, leaving 5 bases not matched to a gene. This CDR3 is built from 15 residues. Germline CDR1 and CDR2: MNHEY and SVGEGT. The CDR3 reads CASSRLAGGSYEQYF. As DNA, the CDR3 is TGTGCCAGCAGCCGACTAGCGGGGGGGTCTTACGAGCAGTACTTC.

About this clone itself: Its ends do not fully match the called genes, so a read error is possible. The chain joins TRBV7-7 to TRBJ1-1; weak D call: TRBD1 (5 bases). Germline values: CDR1 SSHAT, CDR2 FNYEAQ (reference sequence). CDR3 length: 15 amino acids. The CDR3 here is CASSPPGRQNTEAFF. CDR3 coding DNA: TGTGCTAGCAGCCCCCCGGGACGCCAGAACACTGAAGCTTTCTTT.

This clone was detected only once. The chain joins TRBV7-2 to TRBJ2-7, with 7 bases fitting TRBD1. Losses at the gene ends were 5 bases for V and 5 bases for J; bases not matched to a gene: 18. CDR3 length equals 17 residues. Germline CDR1 SGHTA, CDR2 FQGNSA. The CDR3 DNA follows: TGTGCCAGCAGCCCTAGCCCGGGACAGCCAGGGCGAGACGAGCAGTACTTC. Translation: CASSPSPGQPGRDEQYF.

The chain employs TRBV19 and TRBJ1-6; D gene unclear. This CDR3 has 14 residues. Germline V gene lookup returns CDR1 LNHDA and CDR2 SQIVND (reference sequence). Trimming pared 5 bases from V and 5 bases from J, leaving 10 bases between. The CDR3 reads CASSGPGDNSPLHF. CDR3 DNA sequence: TGTGCCAGTAGTGGCCCGGGTGATAATTCACCCCTCCACTTT.

The chain couples TRBV24-1 to TRBJ1-5; possible D gene TRBD1, 5 bases. Looked up from germline, CDR1 is KGHDR and CDR2 is SFDVKD. V was trimmed by 9 bases and J by 5 bases, leaving 22 bases between them. There are 16 residues in the CDR3. The CDR3 region is CATPVLRRAGHQPQHF. CDR3 nucleotides: TGTGCCACCCCTGTCCTCCGCCGCGCGGGGCATCAGCCCCAGCATTTT.

V is TRBV19 and J is TRBJ1-6; possible D gene TRBD1, 5 bases. The V gene lost 10 bases and the J gene lost 9 bases, with 16 bases spanning the gap. Looked up from germline, CDR1 is LNHDA and CDR2 is SQIVND (reference sequence). This CDR3 is 13 amino acids long. The CDR3 reads CATTRDPSSPLHF. The DNA for the CDR3 is TGTGCCACCACACGGGACCCTTCTTCACCCCTCCACTTT.

This clone was picked up a small number of times. The rearrangement links TRBV12-3 or TRBV12-4 to TRBJ1-1, with a possible D match to TRBD1 (6 bases). Trimming stripped 6 bases from V and 7 bases from J, with 15 bases between. The CDR3 loop spans 13 amino acids. CDR3 residues: CASRIRQDSEAFF. The CDR3 bases are TGTGCCAGCAGGATTCGACAGGACAGTGAAGCTTTCTTT.

The chain is built from TRBV28 and TRBJ1-2; 7 bases are a match to TRBD1. The trim removed 5 bases at V and 3 bases at J, leaving 9 bases unmatched. The germline gives CDR1 MDHEN, CDR2 SYDVKM. This CDR3 region has 15 residues. CDR3: CASSLYDRVYYGYTF. The CDR3 DNA reads as TGTGCCAGCAGTCTTTACGACAGGGTATACTATGGCTACACCTTC.

V gene TRBV11-2 combines with J gene TRBJ2-7; D is undetermined. CDR1 is SGHAT and CDR2 is FQNNGV in the germline V gene. V was shortened by 5 bases and J by 6 bases, with 14 bases between the two germline ends. There are 13 residues in the CDR3. The CDR3 loop reads CASSRSPVGEQYF. DNA for the CDR3: TGTGCCAGCAGCAGATCCCCGGTAGGCGAGCAGTACTTC.

The rearrangement links TRBV7-9 to TRBJ2-7, with a tentative D call TRBD1 (6 bases). V was shortened by 2 bases and J by 6 bases, with 11 bases between the two germline ends. The CDR3 is 13 residues long. The germline V gene encodes CDR1 SEHNR and CDR2 FQNEAQ (reference sequence). The CDR3 reads CASSLTKQGEQYF. CDR3 in DNA: TGTGCCAGCAGCTTAACGAAACAGGGCGAGCAGTACTTC.

V usage is TRBV6-6 and J usage is TRBJ2-1; 7 nucleotides match TRBD2. Trimming removed 8 bases from V and 0 bases from J; junction bases left unmatched: 7. The CDR3 contains 15 residues. Germline-derived CDR1 and CDR2 are MNHNY and SVGAGI (reference sequence). The CDR3 region is CASYLGGDSYNEQFF. Here the CDR3 DNA reads TGTGCCAGCTATCTGGGGGGGGACTCCTACAATGAGCAGTTCTTC.

This rearrangement joins TRBV6-5 to TRBJ1-6; D call uncertain. CDR1 is MNHEY, CDR2 SVGAGI, per germline. This CDR3 is 14 amino acids long. V lost 6 bases and J lost 9, with 15 bases in between. The CDR3 here is CASRKNSYRSPLHF. CDR3 nucleotide sequence: TGTGCCAGCAGAAAGAACAGTTACCGTTCACCCCTCCACTTT.

The J gene is TRBJ2-7, the V gene TRBV28; 10 bases line up with TRBD1. Per the germline V gene, CDR1 is MDHEN and CDR2 is SYDVKM. V lost 3 bases, J lost 3 bases, and 11 bases stayed unmatched. This CDR3 is 17 amino acids long. The CDR3 sequence: CASSLAPSRDRGYEQYF. For the CDR3, the DNA is TGTGCCAGCAGTTTGGCCCCCTCCCGGGACAGGGGCTACGAGCAGTACTTC.

The DNA for the CDR3 is TGTGCCAGCAGCCTAACAGGGGTCGGCGGAAACACCATATATTTT. It specifies CASSLTGVGGNTIYF. The J gene is TRBJ1-3, the V gene TRBV7-2; 7 nucleotides agree with TRBD1. Germline V gene lookup returns CDR1 SGHTA and CDR2 FQGNSA. CDR3 length: 15 amino acids. J was trimmed by 4 bases and V by 5 bases; bases with no gene match: 8.